This passage covers 7 T cell receptor beta chains from one sample sequenced in a study of shared clonotypes between healthy human individuals. Profiled with immunoSEQ multiplex PCR; TCRdb holds only in-frame clones, not every one. The data contain fewer than 2.5 million clones, approximately 94% of them singletons. What was sequenced was naive CD4+ T cells from PBMCs. Specified subset: CD45RA+ positively selected. The receptors were sampled from a man between 18 and 35 years old in good health. Some clones in this sample may be carry-over from other donors' samples.

Turning to this clone: Other DNA sequences in this specimen translate into the identical CDR3. V gene TRBV28 combines with J gene TRBJ1-2; D is uncertain. V lost 4 bases and J 4 bases, leaving 7 bases between the germline ends. This CDR3 has 12 residues. CDR1 is MDHEN, CDR2 SYDVKM, per germline. The CDR3 bases are TGTGCCAGCAGTTCTCGCTTCTATGGCTACACCTTC. It is translated as CASSSRFYGYTF.

The J gene is TRBJ2-2, the V gene TRBV4-1; TRBD2 might be the D (5 bases). Germline V gene sequence: CDR1 MGHRA, CDR2 YSYEKL. The CDR3 consists of 14 residues. V was cut by 7 bases and J by 4 bases, with 13 bases left in between. In DNA form, the CDR3 reads TGCGCCAGCAACACAGCGGCAGGCACCGGGGAGCTGTTTTTT. Protein product: CASNTAAGTGELFF.

V gene TRBV7-9 combines with J gene TRBJ2-5; D might be TRBD2 (6 bases). CDR3 length: 14 amino acids. V shed 3 bases and J shed 4 bases, with 12 bases lying between them. The V gene's germline CDR1 is SEHNR and CDR2 FQNEAQ (reference sequence). This CDR3 reads CASSFGLSGETQYF. The DNA of the CDR3 is TGTGCCAGCAGCTTCGGGCTTAGCGGAGAGACCCAGTACTTC.

For this clone: Relative to the germline gene, one junction end is altered; a read error may explain this. The chain joins TRBV7-2 to TRBJ2-3, with a tentative D call TRBD2 (6 bases). CDR3 size: 13 residues. CDR1 SGHTA and CDR2 FQGNSA come from the germline V gene. DNA of the CDR3: TGTGCCAGCAGTTTAGGCACGGACTACGCGCAGTATTTT. It specifies CASSLGTDYAQYF.

The V call is TRBV5-1, the J call TRBJ2-7; TRBD2 matches at 7 bases. V dropped 4 bases and J dropped 3; count of bases not matched to a gene: 13. The CDR3 has 16 amino acids. CDR1 is SGHRS and CDR2 is YFSETQ in the germline V gene. This chain's CDR3 is CASSPLAGAHVYEQYF. The CDR3 DNA reads as TGCGCCAGCAGCCCTTTGGCGGGAGCCCACGTCTACGAGCAGTACTTC.

V and J are TRBV28 and TRBJ2-7; D possibly matches TRBD1 or TRBD2 (5 bases each). Looked up from germline, CDR1 is MDHEN and CDR2 is SYDVKM. V lost 7 bases, J lost 9 bases, and 16 bases lay in between. The CDR3 sequence is 12 residues long. CDR3 in amino acids: CASIGLWDGQYF. CDR3 nucleotide sequence: TGTGCCAGCATCGGGCTATGGGACGGGCAGTACTTC.

This clone was counted a few times. This specimen includes other DNA sequences encoding the same CDR3. The chain recombines TRBV29-1 with TRBJ1-4; D uncertain. V lost 4 bases to trimming and J lost 3 bases, with 6 bases between them. Germline CDR1 SQVTM, CDR2 ANQGSEA. CDR3 length equals 12 residues. The CDR3 spells CSVGRANEKLFF. The CDR3 DNA is TGCAGCGTTGGAAGGGCTAATGAAAAACTGTTTTTT.